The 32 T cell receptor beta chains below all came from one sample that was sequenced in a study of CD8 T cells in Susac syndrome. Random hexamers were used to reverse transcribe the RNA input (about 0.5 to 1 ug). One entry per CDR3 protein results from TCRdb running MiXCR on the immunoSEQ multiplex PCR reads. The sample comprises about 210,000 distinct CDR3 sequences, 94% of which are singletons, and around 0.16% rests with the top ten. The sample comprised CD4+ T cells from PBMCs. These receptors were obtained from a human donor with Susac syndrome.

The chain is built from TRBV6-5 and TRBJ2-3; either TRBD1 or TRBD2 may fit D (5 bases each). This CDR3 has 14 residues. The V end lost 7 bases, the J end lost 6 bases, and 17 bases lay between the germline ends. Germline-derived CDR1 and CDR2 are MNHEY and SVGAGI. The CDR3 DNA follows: TGTGCCAGCAACCAACTATCCGGGGCCGATACGCAGTATTTT. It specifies CASNQLSGADTQYF.

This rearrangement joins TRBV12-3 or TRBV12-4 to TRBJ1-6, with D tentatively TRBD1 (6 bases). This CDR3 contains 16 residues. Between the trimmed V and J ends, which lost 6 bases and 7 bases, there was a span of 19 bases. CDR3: CASSTDAGQGNSPLHF. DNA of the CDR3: TGTGCCAGCAGCACCGACGCAGGTCAGGGGAATTCACCCCTCCACTTT.

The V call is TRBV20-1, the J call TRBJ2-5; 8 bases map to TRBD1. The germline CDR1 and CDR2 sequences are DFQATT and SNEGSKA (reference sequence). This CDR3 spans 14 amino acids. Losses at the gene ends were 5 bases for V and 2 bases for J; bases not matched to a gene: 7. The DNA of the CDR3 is TGCAGTGCTCGTCGGACAGGGAAGCAAGAGACCCAGTACTTC. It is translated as CSARRTGKQETQYF.

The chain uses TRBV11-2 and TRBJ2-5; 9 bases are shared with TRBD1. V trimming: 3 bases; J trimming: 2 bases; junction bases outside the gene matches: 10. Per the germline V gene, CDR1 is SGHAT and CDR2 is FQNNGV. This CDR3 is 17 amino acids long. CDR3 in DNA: TGTGCCAGCAGCTTCCCCGGACAGGGGATGTATCAAGAGACCCAGTACTTC. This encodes CASSFPGQGMYQETQYF.

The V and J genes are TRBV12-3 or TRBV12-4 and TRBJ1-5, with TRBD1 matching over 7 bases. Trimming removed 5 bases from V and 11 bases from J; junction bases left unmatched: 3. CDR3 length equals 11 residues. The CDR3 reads CASSETGAQHF. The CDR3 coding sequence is TGTGCCAGCAGTGAAACAGGGGCCCAGCATTTT.

The CDR3 region is CASSQHNRAPGREQYF. The CDR3 DNA reads as TGTGCCAGCAGTCAACACAACCGGGCCCCGGGCAGGGAGCAGTACTTC. The V call is TRBV12-3 or TRBV12-4, the J call TRBJ2-7; no clear D. The CDR3 runs to 16 residues. Trimming took off 5 bases at V and 7 bases at J, with 24 bases between the two ends.

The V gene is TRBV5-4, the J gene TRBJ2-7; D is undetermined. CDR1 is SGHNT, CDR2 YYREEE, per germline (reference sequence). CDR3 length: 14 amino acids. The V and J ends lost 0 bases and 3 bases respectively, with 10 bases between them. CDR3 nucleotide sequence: TGTGCCAGCAGCTTGGTAAACGGAGACTACGAGCAGTACTTC. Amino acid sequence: CASSLVNGDYEQYF.

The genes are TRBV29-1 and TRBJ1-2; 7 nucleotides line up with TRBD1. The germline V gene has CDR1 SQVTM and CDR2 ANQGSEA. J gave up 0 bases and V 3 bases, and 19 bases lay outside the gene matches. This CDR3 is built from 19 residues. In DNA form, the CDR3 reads TGCAGCGTTGACGAAGAAGGTGAAGGGGACAGCGAGCCTAACTATGGCTACACCTTC. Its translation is CSVDEEGEGDSEPNYGYTF. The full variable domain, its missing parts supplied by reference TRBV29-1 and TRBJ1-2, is SAVISQKPSRDICQRGTSLTIQCQVDSQVTMMFWYRQQPGQSLTLIATANQGSEATYESGFVIDKFPISRPNLTFSTLTVSNMSPEDSSIYLCSVDEEGEGDSEPNYGYTFGSGTRLTVV.

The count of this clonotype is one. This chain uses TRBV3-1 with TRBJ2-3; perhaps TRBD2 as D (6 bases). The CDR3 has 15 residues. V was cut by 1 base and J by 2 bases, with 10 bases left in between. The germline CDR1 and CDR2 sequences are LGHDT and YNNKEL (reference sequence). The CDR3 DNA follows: TGTGCCAGCAGCCAAGGTCTAGCGACCACAGATACGCAGTATTTT. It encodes CASSQGLATTDTQYF.

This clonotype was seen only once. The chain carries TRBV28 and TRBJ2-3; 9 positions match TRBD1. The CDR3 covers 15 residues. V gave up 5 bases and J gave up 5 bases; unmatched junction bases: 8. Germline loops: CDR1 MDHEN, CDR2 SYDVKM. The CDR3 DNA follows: TGTGCCAGCAGTCCTACCCCGGACAGGGGAGATACGCAGTATTTT. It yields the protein CASSPTPDRGDTQYF.

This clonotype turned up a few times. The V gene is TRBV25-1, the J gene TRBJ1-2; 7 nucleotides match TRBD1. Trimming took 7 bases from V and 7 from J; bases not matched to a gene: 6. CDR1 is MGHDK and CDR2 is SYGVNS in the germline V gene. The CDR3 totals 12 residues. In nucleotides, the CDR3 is TGTGCCAGCACTACAGGGGTGGGTGGCTACACCTTC. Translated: CASTTGVGGYTF.

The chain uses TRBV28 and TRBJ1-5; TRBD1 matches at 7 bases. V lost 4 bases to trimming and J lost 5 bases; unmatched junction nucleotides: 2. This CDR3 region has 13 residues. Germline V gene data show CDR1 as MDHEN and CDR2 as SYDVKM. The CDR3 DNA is TGTGCCAGCAGTTCGACAGGGTATCAGCCCCAGCATTTT. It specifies CASSSTGYQPQHF. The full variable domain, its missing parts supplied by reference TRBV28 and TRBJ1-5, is DVKVTQSSRYLVKRTGEKVFLECVQDMDHENMFWYRQDPGLGLRLIYFSYDVKMKEKGDIPEGYSVSREKKERFSLILESASTNQTSMYLCASSSTGYQPQHFGDGTRLSIL.

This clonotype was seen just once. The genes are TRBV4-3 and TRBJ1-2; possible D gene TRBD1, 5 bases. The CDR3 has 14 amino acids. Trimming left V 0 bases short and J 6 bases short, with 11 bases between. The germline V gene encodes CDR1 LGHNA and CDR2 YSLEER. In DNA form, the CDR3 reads TGCGCCAGCAGCCAAGATGCAGGGCCAAATGGCTACACCTTC. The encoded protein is CASSQDAGPNGYTF.

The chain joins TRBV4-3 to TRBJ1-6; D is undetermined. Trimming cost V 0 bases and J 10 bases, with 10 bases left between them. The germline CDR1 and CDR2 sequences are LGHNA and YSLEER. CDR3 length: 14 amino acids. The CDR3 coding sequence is TGCGCCAGCAGCCAAGATACCAATTCGTCACCCCTCCACTTT. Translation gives CASSQDTNSSPLHF.

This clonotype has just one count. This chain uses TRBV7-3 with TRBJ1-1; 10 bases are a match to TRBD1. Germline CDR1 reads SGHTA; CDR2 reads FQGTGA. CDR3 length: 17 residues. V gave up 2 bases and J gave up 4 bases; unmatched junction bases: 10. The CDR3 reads CASSLEGQGWLGTEAFF. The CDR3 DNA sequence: TGTGCCAGCAGCTTAGAGGGACAGGGGTGGTTAGGCACTGAAGCTTTCTTT. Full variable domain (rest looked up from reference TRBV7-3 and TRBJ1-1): GAGVSQTPSNKVTEKGKYVELRCDPISGHTALYWYRQSLGQGPEFLIYFQGTGAADDSGLPNDRFFAVRPEGSVSTLKIQRTERGDSAVYLCASSLEGQGWLGTEAFFGQGTRLTVV.

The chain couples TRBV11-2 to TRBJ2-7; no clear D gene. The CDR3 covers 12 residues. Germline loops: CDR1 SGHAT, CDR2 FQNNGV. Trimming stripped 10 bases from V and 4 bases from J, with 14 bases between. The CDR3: CATTIVSYEQYF. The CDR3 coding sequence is TGTGCCACCACAATCGTATCATACGAGCAGTACTTC.

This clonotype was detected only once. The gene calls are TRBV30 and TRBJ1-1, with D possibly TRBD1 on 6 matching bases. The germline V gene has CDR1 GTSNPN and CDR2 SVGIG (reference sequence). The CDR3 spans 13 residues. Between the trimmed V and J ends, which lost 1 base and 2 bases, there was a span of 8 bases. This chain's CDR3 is CAWSGTANTEAFF. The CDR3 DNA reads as TGTGCCTGGAGTGGGACAGCCAACACTGAAGCTTTCTTT.

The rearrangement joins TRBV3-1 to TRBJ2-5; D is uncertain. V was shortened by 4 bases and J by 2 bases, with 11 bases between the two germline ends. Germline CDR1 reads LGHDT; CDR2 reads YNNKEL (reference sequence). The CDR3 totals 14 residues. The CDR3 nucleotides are TGTGCCAGCAGCCGGAACGCCAGACAAGAGACCCAGTACTTC. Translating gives CASSRNARQETQYF.

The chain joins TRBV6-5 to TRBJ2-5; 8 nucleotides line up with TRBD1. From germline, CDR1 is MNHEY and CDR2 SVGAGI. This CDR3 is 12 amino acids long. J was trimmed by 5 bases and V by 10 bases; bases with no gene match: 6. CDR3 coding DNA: TGTGCCACTTTTCGACAGGGGGAGACCCAGTACTTC. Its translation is CATFRQGETQYF.

CDR3 sequence (DNA): TGCGCCAGCAACTGGGGGACAGGGAGCACTGAAGCTTTCTTT. Encoded protein: CASNWGTGSTEAFF. The chain is built from TRBV5-1 and TRBJ1-1, with 9 bases matching TRBD1. Germline lookup yields CDR1 SGHRS and CDR2 YFSETQ. V lost 6 bases to trimming and J lost 4 bases; unmatched junction nucleotides: 7. The CDR3 has 14 residues.

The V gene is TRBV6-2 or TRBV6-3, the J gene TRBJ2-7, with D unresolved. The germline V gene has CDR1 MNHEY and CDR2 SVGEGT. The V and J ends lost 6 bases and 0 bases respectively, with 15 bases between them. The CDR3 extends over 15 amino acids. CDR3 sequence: CASSQGIPSSYEQYF. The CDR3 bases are TGTGCCAGCAGCCAAGGAATTCCTAGCTCCTACGAGCAGTACTTC.

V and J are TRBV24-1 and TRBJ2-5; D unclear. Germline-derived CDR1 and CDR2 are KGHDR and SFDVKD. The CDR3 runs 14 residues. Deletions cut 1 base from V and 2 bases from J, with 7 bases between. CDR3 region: CATSDFHTQETQYF. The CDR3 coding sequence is TGTGCCACCAGTGATTTCCACACTCAAGAGACCCAGTACTTC.

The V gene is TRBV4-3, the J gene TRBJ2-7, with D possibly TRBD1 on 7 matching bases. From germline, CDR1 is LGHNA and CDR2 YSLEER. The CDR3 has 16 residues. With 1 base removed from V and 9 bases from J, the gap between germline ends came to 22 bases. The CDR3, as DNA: TGCGCCAGCAGCCAAGTGATGGGACAGACTAGTCGGGCGCAGTACTTC. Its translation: CASSQVMGQTSRAQYF.

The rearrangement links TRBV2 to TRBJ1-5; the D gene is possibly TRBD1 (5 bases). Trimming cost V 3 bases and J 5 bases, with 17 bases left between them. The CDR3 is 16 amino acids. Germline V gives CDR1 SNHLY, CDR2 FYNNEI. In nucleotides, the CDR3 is TGTGCCAGCAGTGAGGACAAGGGGTCTCCGTATCAGCCCCAGCATTTT. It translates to CASSEDKGSPYQPQHF.

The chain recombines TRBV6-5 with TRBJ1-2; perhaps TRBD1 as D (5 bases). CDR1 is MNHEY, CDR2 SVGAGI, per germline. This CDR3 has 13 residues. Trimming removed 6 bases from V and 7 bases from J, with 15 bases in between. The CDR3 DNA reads TGTGCCAGCAGACGGGCCCGCGGGGGTGGCTACACCTTC. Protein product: CASRRARGGGYTF.

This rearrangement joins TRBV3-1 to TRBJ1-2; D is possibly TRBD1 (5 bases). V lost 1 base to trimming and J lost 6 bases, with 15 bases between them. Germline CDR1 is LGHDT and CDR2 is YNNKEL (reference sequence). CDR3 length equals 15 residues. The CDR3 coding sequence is TGTGCCAGCAGCCAAGTTGGGGGGGGTGGGGATGGCTACACCTTC. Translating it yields CASSQVGGGGDGYTF. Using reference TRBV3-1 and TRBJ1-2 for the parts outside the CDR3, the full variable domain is DTAVSQTPKYLVTQMGNDKSIKCEQNLGHDTMYWYKQDSKKFLKIMFSYNNKELIINETVPNRFSPKSPDKAHLNLHINSLELGDSAVYFCASSQVGGGGDGYTFGSGTRLTVV.

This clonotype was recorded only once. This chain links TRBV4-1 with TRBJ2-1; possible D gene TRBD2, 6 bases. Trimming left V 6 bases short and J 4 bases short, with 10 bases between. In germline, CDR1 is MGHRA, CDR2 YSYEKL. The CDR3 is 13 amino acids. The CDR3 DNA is TGCGCCAGCAGGGGTAGCGGTTACAATGAGCAGTTCTTC. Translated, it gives CASRGSGYNEQFF.

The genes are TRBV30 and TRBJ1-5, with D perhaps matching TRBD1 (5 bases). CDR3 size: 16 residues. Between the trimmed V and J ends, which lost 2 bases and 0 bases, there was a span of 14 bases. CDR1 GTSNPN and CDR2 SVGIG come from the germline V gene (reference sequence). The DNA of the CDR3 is TGTGCCTGGAGTAGGGCAGGGCTCCATAGCAATCAGCCCCAGCATTTT. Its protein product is CAWSRAGLHSNQPQHF. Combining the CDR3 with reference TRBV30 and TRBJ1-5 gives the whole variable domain SQTIHQWPATLVQPVGSPLSLECTVEGTSNPNLYWYRQAAGRGLQLLFYSVGIGQISSEVPQNLSASRPQDRQFILSSKKLLLSDSGFYLCAWSRAGLHSNQPQHFGDGTRLSIL.

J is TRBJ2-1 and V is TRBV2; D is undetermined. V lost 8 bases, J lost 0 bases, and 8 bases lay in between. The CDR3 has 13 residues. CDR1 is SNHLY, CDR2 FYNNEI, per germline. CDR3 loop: CASVGYSYNEQFF. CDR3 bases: TGTGCCAGCGTTGGTTACTCCTACAATGAGCAGTTCTTC.

This CDR3 is CATSAGRTQHF. CDR3 in DNA: TGTGCCACCAGCGCCGGGAGGACCCAGCATTTT. The V call is TRBV15, the J call TRBJ1-5; D not certain. Trimming shortened V by 5 bases and J by 11 bases, and 10 bases separated the two germline ends. Per germline, CDR1 LNHNV and CDR2 YYDKDF (reference sequence). CDR3 length: 11 amino acids.

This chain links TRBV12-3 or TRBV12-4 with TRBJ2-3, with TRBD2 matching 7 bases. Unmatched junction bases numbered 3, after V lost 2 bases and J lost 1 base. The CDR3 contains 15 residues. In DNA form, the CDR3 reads TGTGCCAGCAGTTTACCCCTAGCGGGCACAGATACGCAGTATTTT. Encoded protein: CASSLPLAGTDTQYF.

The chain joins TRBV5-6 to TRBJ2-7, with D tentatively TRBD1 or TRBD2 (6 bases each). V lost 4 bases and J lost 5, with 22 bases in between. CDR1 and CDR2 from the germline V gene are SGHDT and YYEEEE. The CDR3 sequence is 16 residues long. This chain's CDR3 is CASSPLKGGKGDEQYF. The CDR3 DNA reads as TGTGCCAGCAGCCCTCTCAAAGGGGGGAAAGGTGACGAGCAGTACTTC.